A selection of T cell receptor beta chains follows, all from one sample in a study of blood T cell repertoires in COVID-19. Sequencing used immunoSEQ multiplex PCR; TCRdb keeps in-frame clones, though not all of them. Altogether roughly 250,000 clones are present, approximately 88% being singletons, with the ten largest covering approximately 2.4%. The specimen was PBMCs or T cells enriched from blood (not recorded which). The receptors were gathered from a woman in her 30s with acute COVID-19. Both conserved end residues are part of each CDR3. Fields, in order: D gene, clone size, J gene, V gene, CDR3 DNA, CDR3 protein. A D gene is named only where the DNA matches it firmly. For some rows the clone size is stated as once, few or many, or as a class when expanded; others skip it.

D: -
size: -
J: TRBJ1-2
V: TRBV9
DNA: TGTGCCAGCAGCGTAGCCGGACATCCTAACTATGGCTACACCTTC
CDR3: CASSVAGHPNYGYTF

D: TRBD1
size: -
J: TRBJ1-1
V: TRBV18
DNA: TGTGCCAGCTCAAGCAACAGGGGATTGAACACTGAAGCTTTCTTT
CDR3: CASSSNRGLNTEAFF

D: -
size: -
J: TRBJ1-1
V: TRBV27
DNA: TGTGCCACCAAGAGTATTTTGAACACTGAAGCTTTCTTT
CDR3: CATKSILNTEAFF

D: TRBD2
size: -
J: TRBJ2-7
V: TRBV29-1
DNA: TGCAGCGTTGAACTAGCGGATTCCTACGAGCAGTACTTC
CDR3: CSVELADSYEQYF

D: -
size: -
J: TRBJ2-5
V: TRBV27
DNA: TGTGCCAGCGCGCGCGGGACCACAGAGGGGGAGACCCAGTACTTC
CDR3: CASARGTTEGETQYF

D: -
size: -
J: TRBJ1-5
V: TRBV27
DNA: TGTGCCAGCAGTTTAACAGGCGACGGACGGCTGCCCCAGCATTTT
CDR3: CASSLTGDGRLPQHF

D: TRBD1
size: -
J: TRBJ1-2
V: TRBV6-5
DNA: TGTGCCAGCAGGGAGGACAGGGGGCGAGGCTACACCTTC
CDR3: CASREDRGRGYTF

D: TRBD1
size: -
J: TRBJ1-1
V: TRBV19
DNA: TGTGCCAGTAGTGTTACAGGGGGGAACACTGAAGCTTTCTTT
CDR3: CASSVTGGNTEAFF

D: -
size: -
J: TRBJ1-4
V: TRBV4-2
DNA: TGTGCCAGCAGCCAAAGACTTCCAGGGGTCTCTTATGAAAAACTGTTTTTT
CDR3: CASSQRLPGVSYEKLFF

D: -
size: once
J: TRBJ1-2
V: TRBV7-9
DNA: TGTGCCAGCAGCTTAAGCCCGGCTAACTATGGCTACACCTTC
CDR3: CASSLSPANYGYTF

D: -
size: -
J: TRBJ1-1
V: TRBV4-2
DNA: TGTGCCAGCAGCCAAGACCAACCGGCGGGAGGCGGAGCTTTCTTT
CDR3: CASSQDQPAGGGAFF

D: -
size: -
J: TRBJ1-1
V: TRBV28
DNA: TGTGCCAGCAGTTTGGCTCTGAACACTGAAGCTTTCTTT
CDR3: CASSLALNTEAFF

D: -
size: -
J: TRBJ1-2
V: TRBV5-1
DNA: TGCGCCAGCAGCTTCGCAGGGGTGGACTATGGCTACACCTTC
CDR3: CASSFAGVDYGYTF

D: -
size: -
J: TRBJ2-3
V: TRBV11-3
DNA: TGTGCCAGCAGCTTAGGGGCAGGGGCGGGCACAGATACGCAGTATTTT
CDR3: CASSLGAGAGTDTQYF

D: -
size: -
J: TRBJ1-1
V: TRBV4-1
DNA: TGCGCCAGCAGCCACGTTTTCCGGGGAGACACTGAAGCTTTCTTT
CDR3: CASSHVFRGDTEAFF

D: -
size: -
J: TRBJ1-2
V: TRBV7-6
DNA: TGTGCCAGCAGCGCGGACAGTAATAACTATGGCTACACCTTC
CDR3: CASSADSNNYGYTF